Shown below are 9 T cell receptor beta chains from a single sample sequenced in a study of identical twins. TCRdb recomputed calls from the 5' RACE reads with MiXCR, one row per CDR3 protein. The sample contains 700,000 or so distinct CDR3 sequences, 21% of which appear only once. These records were also assigned to another study, of T cells expressing NK-cell markers.

Input material: PBMCs. These receptors originate from a woman aged 18-30 years in good health.

This clonotype was picked up many times. The chain uses TRBV20-1 and TRBJ2-7; no clear D. In germline, CDR1 is DFQATT, CDR2 SNEGSKA (reference sequence). The CDR3 has 14 residues. Trimming took 4 bases from V and 4 from J, leaving 17 bases between them. Here the CDR3 DNA reads TGCAGTGCTACAAACCCGGGCTCTACTTACGAGCAGTACTTC. Residues: CSATNPGSTYEQYF.

Only a few counts were recorded for this clonotype. V gene TRBV5-6 combines with J gene TRBJ2-3; tentatively, D is TRBD1 (6 bases). Germline V gene lookup returns CDR1 SGHDT and CDR2 YYEEEE. Trimming took off 2 bases at V and 2 bases at J, with 12 bases between the two ends. The CDR3 covers 15 residues. The CDR3 protein is CASSLPQGFTDTQYF. The CDR3, as DNA: TGTGCCAGCAGCTTACCACAGGGTTTCACAGATACGCAGTATTTT.

This clonotype was seen a handful of times. The V call is TRBV7-9, the J call TRBJ2-3; TRBD2 agrees at 11 bases. The CDR3 has 16 residues. CDR1 and CDR2 from the germline V gene are SEHNR and FQNEAQ (reference sequence). V gave up 8 bases and J gave up 0 bases; unmatched junction bases: 7. CDR3 sequence: CASPSGGPASTDTQYF. Written as DNA, the CDR3 is TGTGCCAGCCCTAGCGGGGGGCCGGCTAGCACAGATACGCAGTATTTT.

There are a few counts of this clonotype. The rearrangement uses TRBV12-3 or TRBV12-4 and TRBJ2-1, with D unclear. The V gene lost 7 bases and the J gene lost 4 bases, with 14 bases spanning the gap. This CDR3 has 14 amino acids. CDR3 nucleotide sequence: TGTGCCAGCACCGTCGACCCACTATACAATGAGCAGTTCTTC. Its translation: CASTVDPLYNEQFF.

This clonotype was picked up a small number of times. The gene calls are TRBV12-3 or TRBV12-4 and TRBJ2-5; D uncertain. The CDR3 is 15 amino acids. V was pared by 0 bases and J by 5 bases, with 13 bases between. CDR3 in DNA: TGTGCCAGCAGTTTAGCGCTCCAGAGGCGCGAGACCCAGTACTTC. This gives the protein CASSLALQRRETQYF.

This clonotype was observed many times. The gene calls are TRBV4-3 and TRBJ2-7; D is unresolved. V shed 0 bases and J shed 5 bases, with 8 bases lying between them. Germline V gene lookup returns CDR1 LGHNA and CDR2 YSLEER. The CDR3 totals 13 residues. This chain's CDR3 is CASSQELRNEQYF. The CDR3 nucleotides are TGCGCCAGCAGCCAAGAATTGAGGAACGAGCAGTACTTC.

The rearrangement joins TRBV6-1 to TRBJ2-2; tentatively, D is TRBD2 (5 bases). V was clipped by 7 bases and J by 1 base, with 16 bases between them. Germline CDR1 MNHNS, CDR2 SASEGT. The CDR3 has 16 amino acids. CDR3 DNA sequence: TGTGCCAGCATCCACCCGGCCGGGGTGAACACCGGGGAGCTGTTTTTT. Amino acids: CASIHPAGVNTGELFF.

The CDR3 sequence: CASSSRSGRGEDTQYF. The CDR3 DNA reads TGTGCCAGCAGCTCCCGTAGCGGGAGGGGGGAAGATACGCAGTATTTT. V is TRBV7-8 and J is TRBJ2-3; 11 nucleotides agree with TRBD2. Germline lookup yields CDR1 SGHVS and CDR2 FQNEAQ. The CDR3 is 16 residues long. J gave up 5 bases and V 4 bases, and 8 bases lay outside the gene matches.

This clonotype came up many times. The genes are TRBV11-2 and TRBJ2-3, with D possibly matching TRBD1 (5 bases). Trimming removed 3 bases from V and 6 bases from J, with 10 bases in between. CDR1 and CDR2 from the germline V gene are SGHAT and FQNNGV. The length of the CDR3 is 13 residues. In DNA form, the CDR3 reads TGTGCCAGCAGCTTGTTCCCAGGGGATACGCAGTATTTT. It translates to CASSLFPGDTQYF.